The next 13 T cell receptor beta chains were all read from a single sample in a study of cytomegalovirus exposure and HLA in healthy donors. Researchers ran the PCR with 60 Vbeta and 13 Jbeta primers. Some clones are missing from TCRdb's copy, which holds only in-frame ones; the method was immunoSEQ multiplex PCR. The sample records about 120,000 clones, approximately 81% being singletons. The sample comprised PBMCs. All receptors derive from a man aged 25-45 years in good health and CMV-seropositive.

V gene TRBV7-2 combines with J gene TRBJ2-5; TRBD2 matches 8 bases. The CDR3 runs 15 residues. The J segment lost 5 bases and the V segment lost 4 bases, leaving 9 bases of the junction unmatched. Germline V gene data show CDR1 as SGHTA and CDR2 as FQGNSA. This CDR3 reads CASSYQAGAGETQYF. The CDR3 DNA follows: TGTGCCAGCAGCTACCAAGCGGGGGCAGGGGAGACCCAGTACTTC.

J is TRBJ2-1 and V is TRBV13, with TRBD2 identical over 13 bases. The V gene's germline CDR1 is PRHDT and CDR2 FYEKMQ (reference sequence). The CDR3 length is 15 residues. J was trimmed by 4 bases and V by 5 bases; bases with no gene match: 2. The CDR3 sequence is CASSTLAGGYNEQFF. The CDR3 DNA reads as TGTGCCAGCAGCACACTAGCGGGGGGGTACAATGAGCAGTTCTTC.

This clone came up a few times. This rearrangement joins TRBV11-2 to TRBJ2-3; 12 bases map to TRBD2. J lost 3 bases, V lost 3 bases, and 7 bases had no gene match. Per the germline V gene, CDR1 is SGHAT and CDR2 is FQNNGV. The CDR3 totals 17 residues. DNA of the CDR3: TGTGCCAGCAGCTTCTTCTCTAGCGGGAGGGGGACAGATACGCAGTATTTT. As protein: CASSFFSSGRGTDTQYF.

The rearrangement links TRBV2 to TRBJ1-6, with TRBD1 as a possible D gene (5 bases). The CDR3 spans 13 residues. Germline lookup yields CDR1 SNHLY and CDR2 FYNNEI. V shed 8 bases and J shed 7 bases, with 12 bases lying between them. The CDR3 is CASLQERNSPLHF. The CDR3 DNA sequence: TGTGCCAGCTTACAGGAAAGAAATTCACCCCTCCACTTT. Full variable domain (missing parts from reference TRBV2 and TRBJ1-6): EPEVTQTPSHQVTQMGQEVILRCVPISNHLYFYWYRQILGQKVEFLVSFYNNEISEKSEIFDDQFSVERPDGSNFTLKIRSTKLEDSAMYFCASLQERNSPLHFGNGTRLTVT.

This sequence joins TRBV11-3 and TRBJ2-5, with 7 bases lining up with TRBD2. Per the germline V gene, CDR1 is SGHNT and CDR2 is YENEEA. This CDR3 is 15 amino acids long. V lost 0 bases to trimming and J lost 0 bases; unmatched junction nucleotides: 1. DNA for the CDR3: TGTGCCAGCAGCTTAGACGGGGGGTACCAAGAGACCCAGTACTTC. Protein: CASSLDGGYQETQYF.

The chain is built from TRBV4-1 and TRBJ1-4; 9 bases are shared with TRBD1. Germline V lookup: CDR1 MGHRA, CDR2 YSYEKL. The CDR3 has 17 amino acids. The V gene end was trimmed by 4 bases and the J gene end by 5 bases; junction bases not matched to a gene: 11. CDR3 loop: CASSRRDREAPNEKLFF. CDR3 in DNA: TGCGCCAGCAGCCGTCGGGACAGGGAGGCCCCAAATGAAAAACTGTTTTTT.

The rearrangement joins TRBV6-1 to TRBJ2-7; the match to TRBD1 covers 8 bases. This CDR3 is built from 14 residues. CDR1 is MNHNS and CDR2 is SASEGT in the germline V gene. Trimming at V came to 3 bases and at J to 3 bases, leaving 4 bases not matched to a gene. The CDR3 is CASSDRTGNYEQYF. The DNA of the CDR3 is TGTGCCAGCAGTGACCGGACAGGGAACTACGAGCAGTACTTC.

The chain links TRBV5-1 to TRBJ1-2; 11 bases line up with TRBD1. The CDR3 extends over 15 amino acids. CDR1 and CDR2 (germline): SGHRS, YFSETQ. Trimming took 3 bases from V and 5 from J; bases not matched to a gene: 6. The CDR3 reads CASSSWTGGGYGYTF. CDR3 DNA sequence: TGCGCCAGCAGCTCCTGGACAGGGGGCGGGTATGGCTACACCTTC.

The genes are TRBV19 and TRBJ2-5; the D is unclear. Between the trimmed V and J ends, which lost 6 bases and 4 bases, there was a span of 12 bases. Germline CDR1 reads LNHDA; CDR2 reads SQIVND (reference sequence). This CDR3 is 13 amino acids long. The CDR3 loop reads CASRKRGRETQYF. The CDR3 DNA reads TGTGCCAGTAGAAAACGTGGTAGAGAGACCCAGTACTTC.

The J gene is TRBJ2-5, the V gene TRBV2; D perhaps matches TRBD1 (6 bases). The CDR3 covers 13 residues. The V and J ends lost 7 bases and 1 base respectively, with 10 bases between them. Per the germline V gene, CDR1 is SNHLY and CDR2 is FYNNEI. This CDR3 is CASMMDSQETQYF. CDR3 bases: TGTGCCAGCATGATGGACAGCCAAGAGACCCAGTACTTC.

The chain has TRBV7-3 and TRBJ2-1, with 9 positions matching TRBD2. The CDR3 covers 20 residues. The germline V gene has CDR1 SGHTA and CDR2 FQGTGA. Trimming cost V 1 base and J 0 bases; bases outside gene matches: 13. In DNA form, the CDR3 reads TGTGCCAGCAGCTTAAAGCCGACTAGCGGATTACTCAGCTCCTACAATGAGCAGTTCTTC. Its translation: CASSLKPTSGLLSSYNEQFF.

The V call is TRBV7-3, the J call TRBJ2-6; perhaps TRBD1 as D (5 bases). V lost 4 bases to trimming and J lost 0 bases, with 10 bases between them. This CDR3 is built from 16 residues. Per the germline V gene, CDR1 is SGHTA and CDR2 is FQGTGA. As DNA, the CDR3 is TGTGCCAGCAGCTCAAGACAGAACTCTGGGGCCAACGTCCTGACTTTC. Its protein is CASSSRQNSGANVLTF.

This clone was detected only once. V and J are TRBV9 and TRBJ2-1; 8 bases agree with TRBD2. CDR3 size: 17 residues. From germline, CDR1 is SGDLS and CDR2 YYNGEE. Unmatched junction bases numbered 13, after V lost 4 bases and J lost 4 bases. CDR3 sequence reads: CASSSPGGNTLYNEQFF. CDR3 nucleotides: TGTGCCAGCAGCTCCCCGGGGGGGAATACCCTATACAATGAGCAGTTCTTC.